This is a list of T cell receptor beta chains from one sample in a study of T cell changes during pregnancy in multiple sclerosis. The table came from immunoSEQ multiplex PCR; TCRdb's copy has only in-frame clones and leaves some out. The data show 15,000 to 25,000 clones, roughly nine tenths seen once. Sequences were derived from CD8+ T cells from peripheral blood mononuclear cells, sampled after pregnancy. The receptors were gathered from a female donor in good health, enrolled as a control in a pregnancy study. Both conserved end residues are part of each CDR3. The order of the fields is CDR3 length, J gene, clone size, D gene, V gene, CDR3 DNA, CDR3 protein. A D gene is named only where the DNA matches it firmly. Clone size, where shown, is once, few, many, or a class for clones that have expanded.

>14|TRBJ1-1|NA|TRBD1|TRBV2
TGTGCCAGCAGCTCCGGGACAGCGAACACTGAAGCTTTCTTT
CASSSGTANTEAFF
>16|TRBJ2-7|NA|TRBD2|TRBV25-1
TGTGCCAGCAGTTCCCAGGGAGGACTAGCGGCCTACGAGCAGTACTTC
CASSSQGGLAAYEQYF
>16|TRBJ2-1|NA|NA|TRBV29-1
TGCAGCGTTGAGGGCAGCGGGCGGAGCTCCTACAATGAGCAGTTCTTC
CSVEGSGRSSYNEQFF
>13|TRBJ2-1|NA|NA|TRBV30
TGTGCCTGGAGCGCGCGGACTACCAATGAGCAGTTCTTC
CAWSARTTNEQFF
>12|TRBJ2-6|NA|NA|TRBV13
TGTGCCAGCAGCCCACAGACCAACGTCCTGACTTTC
CASSPQTNVLTF
>16|TRBJ2-1|NA|TRBD2|TRBV2
TGTGCCAGCAGTGCCAGCGGACTAGCGGCTTACAATGAGCAGTTCTTC
CASSASGLAAYNEQFF
>15|TRBJ2-7|NA|TRBD2|TRBV27
TGTGCCAGCACCCTATTCGCGGGAGGTGGCCACGAGCAGTACTTC
CASTLFAGGGHEQYF
>15|TRBJ2-1|NA|TRBD1|TRBV5-4
TGTGCCAGTCGCCCCCGAGGGGGCCCCTACAATGAGCAGTTCTTC
CASRPRGGPYNEQFF
>12|TRBJ1-3|NA|TRBD1|TRBV7-9
TGTGCCAGCCGGAAAGACAGGGGAACCATATATTTT
CASRKDRGTIYF
>14|TRBJ1-1|NA|NA|TRBV9
TGTGCCAGCAGCGAACAGGGTCTAACCACTGAAGCTTTCTTT
CASSEQGLTTEAFF
>17|TRBJ1-1|once|TRBD1|TRBV5-6
TGTGCCAGCAGCCCGCCCGGGACAGGGCCAATGAACACTGAAGCTTTCTTT
CASSPPGTGPMNTEAFF
>14|TRBJ2-7|NA|TRBD1|TRBV19
TGTGCCAGTAGGACTCGACAGGGGCCCTACGAGCAGTACTTC
CASRTRQGPYEQYF
>14|TRBJ1-1|NA|NA|TRBV19
TGTGCCAGTAGCTCCCCAGGGTTAGGCACTGAAGCTTTCTTT
CASSSPGLGTEAFF
>16|TRBJ2-2|NA|TRBD1|TRBV7-9
TGTGCCAGCAGCTTTATCGCAGGGGGAAACACCGGGGAGCTGTTTTTT
CASSFIAGGNTGELFF
>15|TRBJ1-2|NA|TRBD1|TRBV11-2
TGTGCCAGCAGCTCTGGGACAGGGGGCGGATATGGCTACACCTTC
CASSSGTGGGYGYTF
>14|TRBJ2-7|NA|TRBD1|TRBV19
TGTGCCAGTACCGCCGGGACAGGACCATACGAGCAGTACTTC
CASTAGTGPYEQYF
>15|TRBJ2-2|NA|TRBD1|TRBV7-9
TGTGCCAGTCTGACAGGGAAAACGAACACCGGGGAGCTGTTTTTT
CASLTGKTNTGELFF
>14|TRBJ2-3|NA|TRBD2|TRBV6-1
TGTGCCAGCAGTGAACTAGCGGGAGCAGATACGCAGTATTTT
CASSELAGADTQYF
>16|TRBJ2-3|NA|NA|TRBV13
TGTGCCAGCAGCTCAAAACTAGTGCGCGGAGGGGATACGCAGTATTTT
CASSSKLVRGGDTQYF
>13|TRBJ1-3|NA|NA|TRBV11-2
TGTGCCAGTTCGTCCCTCTCTGGAAACACCATATATTTT
CASSSLSGNTIYF
>16|TRBJ2-7|NA|NA|TRBV5-4
TGTGCCAGCAGTTCCCCTCAAGGGGATCGCTCCTACGAGCAGTACTTC
CASSSPQGDRSYEQYF
>13|TRBJ2-5|NA|TRBD1|TRBV25-1
TGTGCCAGCGGCAACAGGGGACAAGAGACCCAGTACTTC
CASGNRGQETQYF
>16|TRBJ2-2|NA|TRBD2|TRBV6-6
TGTGCCAGCAGGCCTCCAAGCGGGGGGGATGCCGGGGAGCTGTTTTTT
CASRPPSGGDAGELFF
>13|TRBJ2-7|NA|TRBD2|TRBV19
TGTGCCAGTAGACCGGGAGGAAGGTACGAGCAGTACTTC
CASRPGGRYEQYF
>14|TRBJ1-1|NA|TRBD1|TRBV5-4
TGTGCCAGCAGCTTGGCAGGGGGGAACACTGAAGCTTTCTTT
CASSLAGGNTEAFF
>16|TRBJ1-1|NA|NA|TRBV4-3
TGCGCCAGCAGCCAAGAGTCAGGATCGGTGAACACTGAAGCTTTCTTT
CASSQESGSVNTEAFF
>16|TRBJ1-2|NA|TRBD1|TRBV14
TGTGCCAGCAGCTTGAGCCGGGACAGGGACCTAGATGGCTACACCTTC
CASSLSRDRDLDGYTF
>12|TRBJ1-2|NA|TRBD1|TRBV25-1
TGTGCCAGCACCGGGACAGGGAGAGGCTACACCTTC
CASTGTGRGYTF
>14|TRBJ2-1|NA|NA|TRBV27
TGTGCCAGCAGTGTCGGGGTCTCCTACAATGAGCAGTTCTTC
CASSVGVSYNEQFF
>15|TRBJ2-1|once|TRBD2|TRBV30
TGTGCCTGGAGTGTACTAGCGGGAGGGTACAATGAGCAGTTCTTC
CAWSVLAGGYNEQFF
>13|TRBJ2-7|NA|NA|TRBV5-4
TGTGCCAGCAGCCCGACTCCTTCCTACGAGCAGTACTTC
CASSPTPSYEQYF
>16|TRBJ1-6|few|TRBD1|TRBV30
TGTGCCTGGAGTGGCACCCCACAGGGGCTAGATTCACCCCTCCACTTT
CAWSGTPQGLDSPLHF
>12|TRBJ1-5|NA|NA|TRBV19
TGTGCCAGTAGTACGGGGGTTCAGCCCCAGCATTTT
CASSTGVQPQHF
>14|TRBJ2-7|NA|TRBD1|TRBV11-2
TGTGCCAGCAGAGAACCGGGACAGGGGACCGAGCAGTACTTC
CASREPGQGTEQYF
>14|TRBJ2-7|NA|NA|TRBV11-2
TGTGCCAGCAGCTTAGACAGGGGCTCCTACGAGCAGTACTTC
CASSLDRGSYEQYF
>13|TRBJ2-7|NA|NA|TRBV4-3
TGCGCCAGCAGCTCCTCCTTACACTACGAGCAGTACTTC
CASSSSLHYEQYF
>15|TRBJ2-2|NA|NA|TRBV7-9
TGTGCCAGCAGCCTCGGGTCCGTTGGGACCGGGGAGCTGTTTTTT
CASSLGSVGTGELFF
>17|TRBJ2-1|NA|TRBD2|TRBV30
TGTGCCTGGAGTGTAACTAGCGGGAGATCCGTCTTCAATGAGCAGTTCTTC
CAWSVTSGRSVFNEQFF
>15|TRBJ1-1|NA|TRBD1|TRBV10-2
TGCGCCAGCACCCAAGGACAGGGGGGGAACACTGAAGCTTTCTTT
CASTQGQGGNTEAFF
>15|TRBJ2-3|NA|TRBD2|TRBV7-9
TGTGCCAGCAGGGCTAGCGGGGGGGCGACAGATACGCAGTATTTT
CASRASGGATDTQYF
>14|TRBJ2-3|NA|TRBD2|TRBV18
TGTGCCAGCTCACCAACGGGGGGATCAGATACGCAGTATTTT
CASSPTGGSDTQYF
>16|TRBJ1-2|NA|NA|TRBV5-6
TGTGCCAGCAGCCCAAAATCCTCGGGGCGGGGCTATGGCTACACCTTC
CASSPKSSGRGYGYTF
>16|TRBJ1-5|NA|TRBD1|TRBV5-6
TGTGCCAGCAGCTCAGACAGGGAGGTTGGCAATCAGCCCCAGCATTTT
CASSSDREVGNQPQHF
>13|TRBJ2-7|NA|NA|TRBV6-5
TGTGCCAGCAGTTCCCAGGGCGTCTACGAGCAGTACTTC
CASSSQGVYEQYF
>16|TRBJ1-1|NA|TRBD1|TRBV2
TGTGCCAGCAGTGAAGCGCTCAGGGGGATGAACACTGAAGCTTTCTTT
CASSEALRGMNTEAFF
>13|TRBJ1-2|NA|TRBD1|TRBV10-3
TGTGCCATCATCACAGGGGAAGGTTATGGCTACACCTTC
CAIITGEGYGYTF
>16|TRBJ1-4|NA|NA|TRBV4-2
TGTGCCAGCAGCCAAGACCAGGACAGTGGCGCTGAAAAACTGTTTTTT
CASSQDQDSGAEKLFF
>16|TRBJ2-1|NA|NA|TRBV29-1
TGCAGCGTTGAAGGATGGAGGGGCCACTCCTACAATGAGCAGTTCTTC
CSVEGWRGHSYNEQFF
>15|TRBJ2-7|NA|TRBD2|TRBV6-1
TGTGCCAGCAGCCTTAGCGGGAGGCGCTCCTACGAGCAGTACTTC
CASSLSGRRSYEQYF
>16|TRBJ2-1|once|NA|TRBV6-1
TGTGCCAGCAGTGAAGACCCCGGGGTGGGGGCGAGTGAGCAGTTCTTC
CASSEDPGVGASEQFF
>15|TRBJ2-7|NA|TRBD2|TRBV27
TGTGCCAGCAGTTCGGGACTAGCGGGGGGAATCGAGCAGTACTTC
CASSSGLAGGIEQYF
>15|TRBJ1-6|NA|NA|TRBV6-6
TGTGCCAGCAGTACGAGGGCTGACCCGGATTCACCCCTCCACTTT
CASSTRADPDSPLHF
>13|TRBJ1-2|large|NA|TRBV30
TGTGCCTGGTCGGCCCAAACGGGCTATGGCTACACCTTC
CAWSAQTGYGYTF